The text below deals with one TCR beta chain. Clones were sequenced by immunoSEQ multiplex PCR, and TCRdb holds only the in-frame ones, with some missing. This sample yields approximately 170,000 clones, of which about nine tenths are seen a single time; 9.5% to 12% belongs to the top ten. CDR1 is SNHLY and CDR2 is FYNNEI in the germline V gene. J was trimmed by 8 bases and V by 6 bases; bases with no gene match: 7. The CDR3 contains 14 residues. This specimen comes from a study of blood T cell repertoires in COVID-19. Looking at the study overall: PBMCs, B-cell-depleted T cells, or T cells provided the cDNA or gDNA that made up the material.

The sequence was collected from a woman aged 55-69 years with COVID-19, enrolled during active disease. The specimen was peripheral blood. The rearrangement joins TRBV2 to TRBJ1-4; 9 bases align to TRBD1. The CDR3 here is CASRDTGGGEKLFF. The CDR3 coding sequence is TGTGCCAGCAGAGATACAGGGGGCGGGGAAAAACTGTTTTTT.